Listed below are T cell receptor beta chains from one sample, sequenced in a study of neurological immune-mediated disorders. One entry per CDR3 protein, called by TCRdb with MiXCR from the 5' RACE reads. The sample lists roughly 30,000 distinct CDR3 sequences, about 14% occurring once. The sequenced sample consisted of CD4+ T cells from blood. These TCRs come from a female donor with HTLV-1-associated myelopathy (HAM/TSP). Both conserved end residues are part of each CDR3. The order of the fields is clone size, V gene, CDR3 length, J gene, CDR3 protein. Rows give clone size only sometimes, using once, few, many, or a class for an expanded clone.

clone size: many; V gene: TRBV27; CDR3 length: 14; J gene: TRBJ2-1; CDR3 protein: CASSPGQGFNEQFF
clone size: many; V gene: TRBV7-2; CDR3 length: 13; J gene: TRBJ2-3; CDR3 protein: CASRRGAGDTQYF
clone size: many; V gene: TRBV28; CDR3 length: 15; J gene: TRBJ2-2; CDR3 protein: CASSLRQGVTGELFF
clone size: many; V gene: TRBV20-1; CDR3 length: 14; J gene: TRBJ2-1; CDR3 protein: CSASREQGGDEQFF
clone size: many; V gene: TRBV20-1; CDR3 length: 15; J gene: TRBJ1-6; CDR3 protein: CSARVGPRYNSPLHF
clone size: many; V gene: TRBV5-1; CDR3 length: 13; J gene: TRBJ2-3; CDR3 protein: CASSLKQTDTQYF
clone size: medium-sized; V gene: TRBV3-1; CDR3 length: 12; J gene: TRBJ2-1; CDR3 protein: CASGGHYNEQFF
clone size: many; V gene: TRBV11-2; CDR3 length: 15; J gene: TRBJ2-7; CDR3 protein: CASSLTSGSAYEQYF
clone size: many; V gene: TRBV29-1; CDR3 length: 12; J gene: TRBJ2-1; CDR3 protein: CSAGTGYNEQFF
clone size: many; V gene: TRBV4-1; CDR3 length: 16; J gene: TRBJ1-2; CDR3 protein: CASSQDLRDTDYGYTF
clone size: many; V gene: TRBV6-6; CDR3 length: 17; J gene: TRBJ2-2; CDR3 protein: CASSYSGLAGDTGELFF
clone size: many; V gene: TRBV6-1; CDR3 length: 13; J gene: TRBJ1-3; CDR3 protein: CASSTASGNTIYF
clone size: -; V gene: TRBV3-1; CDR3 length: 16; J gene: TRBJ2-1; CDR3 protein: CASSPWAGEGANEQFF
clone size: -; V gene: TRBV20-1; CDR3 length: 14; J gene: TRBJ2-1; CDR3 protein: CSAGATSGNNEQFF
clone size: many; V gene: TRBV5-1; CDR3 length: 16; J gene: TRBJ2-7; CDR3 protein: CASSWGPGASPDEQYF
clone size: many; V gene: TRBV12-3/TRBV12-4; CDR3 length: 14; J gene: TRBJ2-3; CDR3 protein: CASSLQGAADTQYF
clone size: many; V gene: TRBV4-3; CDR3 length: 15; J gene: TRBJ2-2; CDR3 protein: CASSERTDPTGELFF
clone size: many; V gene: TRBV5-4; CDR3 length: 15; J gene: TRBJ1-5; CDR3 protein: CASSLGQYSNQPQHF
clone size: many; V gene: TRBV20-1; CDR3 length: 14; J gene: TRBJ2-4; CDR3 protein: CSALIPGAKNIQYF
clone size: many; V gene: TRBV20-1; CDR3 length: 12; J gene: TRBJ1-1; CDR3 protein: CSASKGHTEAFF
clone size: many; V gene: TRBV7-2; CDR3 length: 13; J gene: TRBJ2-2; CDR3 protein: CASSFDSTGELFF
clone size: many; V gene: TRBV6-1; CDR3 length: 14; J gene: TRBJ1-2; CDR3 protein: CASRRQDSNYGYTF
clone size: many; V gene: TRBV7-2; CDR3 length: 15; J gene: TRBJ2-7; CDR3 protein: CASSLVGLSGNEQYF
clone size: many; V gene: TRBV9; CDR3 length: 14; J gene: TRBJ1-1; CDR3 protein: CASSVGREWTEAFF
clone size: many; V gene: TRBV3-1; CDR3 length: 12; J gene: TRBJ2-7; CDR3 protein: CASSQVSYEQYF
clone size: -; V gene: TRBV12-3/TRBV12-4; CDR3 length: 13; J gene: TRBJ2-5; CDR3 protein: CARARGWQETQYF
clone size: many; V gene: TRBV3-1; CDR3 length: 11; J gene: TRBJ1-1; CDR3 protein: CASSQSTEAFF
clone size: many; V gene: TRBV6-5; CDR3 length: 13; J gene: TRBJ2-1; CDR3 protein: CASSYSIAGEQFF
clone size: many; V gene: TRBV20-1; CDR3 length: 16; J gene: TRBJ2-3; CDR3 protein: CSASSHLAGSTDTQYF
clone size: -; V gene: TRBV9; CDR3 length: 21; J gene: TRBJ1-6; CDR3 protein: CASSFYICSASAGGFNSPLHF
clone size: many; V gene: TRBV12-3/TRBV12-4; CDR3 length: 16; J gene: TRBJ2-6; CDR3 protein: CASSPPRGSGANVLTF
clone size: few; V gene: TRBV6-1; CDR3 length: 13; J gene: TRBJ2-7; CDR3 protein: CASSVLTGSEQYF
clone size: many; V gene: TRBV10-3; CDR3 length: 17; J gene: TRBJ2-7; CDR3 protein: CAISEALQGVSSYEQYF
clone size: few; V gene: TRBV5-6; CDR3 length: 16; J gene: TRBJ2-3; CDR3 protein: CASSGPAGPSGDTQYF
clone size: many; V gene: TRBV20-1; CDR3 length: 16; J gene: TRBJ2-5; CDR3 protein: CSVPAGRGVYQETQYF